This entry lists 28 T cell receptor beta chains sequenced from one sample in a study of blood T cell repertoires in COVID-19. The method was immunoSEQ multiplex PCR; TCRdb's version includes in-frame clones alone and lacks a portion of them. This sample has around 220,000 clones; 70% to 90% occur once, and the top ten carry over 7%. The sequenced material came from PBMCs or T cells enriched from blood (not recorded which). These TCRs come from a woman aged 40 to 50 with acute COVID-19.

The V gene is TRBV7-9, the J gene TRBJ1-1, with D possibly matching TRBD1 (5 bases). Germline loops: CDR1 SEHNR, CDR2 FQNEAQ (reference sequence). The CDR3 is made up of 14 amino acids. Trimming removed 8 bases from V and 4 bases from J, with 17 bases in between. CDR3 loop: CASVTQGGITEAFF. The CDR3, as DNA: TGTGCCAGCGTTACGCAGGGAGGTATCACTGAAGCTTTCTTT.

V is TRBV6-2 or TRBV6-3 and J is TRBJ1-6, with TRBD1 matching over 9 bases. The germline V gene has CDR1 MNHEY and CDR2 SVGEGT. The ends lost 5 bases at V and 3 bases at J; junction bases unmatched: 5. The length of the CDR3 is 16 residues. The CDR3 DNA is TGTGCCAGCAGTAAAGAGACAGGGGGCTATAATTCACCCCTCCACTTT. Its translation is CASSKETGGYNSPLHF.

This clone was detected a few times. V gene TRBV6-2 or TRBV6-3 combines with J gene TRBJ1-2, with D perhaps TRBD1 (6 bases). The V and J ends lost 6 bases and 6 bases respectively, with 17 bases between them. In germline, CDR1 is MNHEY, CDR2 SVGEGT. The CDR3 length is 14 residues. This CDR3 reads CASSPTDRFDGYTF. CDR3 sequence (DNA): TGTGCCAGCAGCCCTACGGACAGATTCGATGGCTACACCTTC.

This clone was counted only a few times. V and J are TRBV18 and TRBJ2-3, with D tentatively TRBD2 (5 bases). Trimming removed 1 base at V and 2 bases at J, with 10 bases between. The CDR3 spans 15 residues. Per germline, CDR1 KGHSH and CDR2 LQKENI. The CDR3 spells CASSPRTDYTDTQYF. The CDR3 DNA reads as TGTGCCAGCTCACCACGCACAGACTACACAGATACGCAGTATTTT.

This sequence joins TRBV5-4 and TRBJ1-4, with TRBD1 matching 7 bases. V dropped 4 bases and J dropped 8; count of bases not matched to a gene: 5. CDR1 SGHNT and CDR2 YYREEE come from the germline V gene (reference sequence). This CDR3 is built from 13 residues. The CDR3 DNA follows: TGTGCCAGCAGCCAGGACAGGAACGAAAAACTGTTTTTT. Translating gives CASSQDRNEKLFF.

The chain uses TRBV5-1 and TRBJ1-1; D unresolved. The CDR3 has 15 amino acids. V dropped 7 bases and J dropped 3 bases, with 19 bases sitting between them. Germline loops: CDR1 SGHRS, CDR2 YFSETQ. The CDR3 DNA sequence: TGCGCCAGCCGCACCGCCCGGGGTGGGGACACTGAAGCTTTCTTT. Translation: CASRTARGGDTEAFF.

J is TRBJ1-1 and V is TRBV5-6; 10 bases agree with TRBD1. Germline-derived CDR1 and CDR2 are SGHDT and YYEEEE. V dropped 4 bases and J dropped 7; count of bases not matched to a gene: 10. This CDR3 spans 15 amino acids. For the CDR3, the DNA is TGTGCCAGCAGCCATGGGACAGGGGTAAATATTGAAGCTTTCTTT. It is translated as CASSHGTGVNIEAFF. Full variable domain (remainder filled in from reference TRBV5-6 and TRBJ1-1): DAGVTQSPTHLIKTRGQQVTLRCSPKSGHDTVSWYQQALGQGPQFIFQYYEEEERQRGNFPDRFSGHQFPNYSSELNVNALLLGDSALYLCASSHGTGVNIEAFFGQGTRLTVV.

This clone was seen a handful of times. The chain couples TRBV28 to TRBJ1-5; the match to TRBD1 covers 10 bases. Germline V gives CDR1 MDHEN, CDR2 SYDVKM. This CDR3 is built from 16 residues. V gave up 6 bases and J gave up 0 bases; unmatched junction bases: 5. The CDR3 is CASRTGQGYSNQPQHF. The CDR3 DNA reads TGTGCCAGCAGAACGGGACAGGGGTATAGCAATCAGCCCCAGCATTTT.

The chain couples TRBV28 to TRBJ1-1, with 7 nucleotides matching TRBD1. V lost 8 bases and J lost 5; bases outside the gene matches: 5. Germline V gene lookup returns CDR1 MDHEN and CDR2 SYDVKM. The CDR3 is 12 amino acids. This CDR3 is CASGDRETEAFF. As DNA, the CDR3 is TGTGCCAGCGGAGACAGGGAAACTGAAGCTTTCTTT.

The chain uses TRBV6-5 and TRBJ2-3; maybe TRBD2 (6 bases). Germline CDR1 reads MNHEY; CDR2 reads SVGAGI. V dropped 0 bases and J dropped 2 bases, with 12 bases sitting between them. The CDR3 consists of 16 residues. CDR3 DNA sequence: TGTGCCAGCAGTTACTCGATTAGCGGCAACACAGATACGCAGTATTTT. It codes for CASSYSISGNTDTQYF.

This rearrangement joins TRBV19 to TRBJ2-1, with 11 nucleotides matching TRBD2. J gave up 4 bases and V 6 bases, and 5 bases lay outside the gene matches. This CDR3 comprises 15 residues. Germline V gene sequence: CDR1 LNHDA, CDR2 SQIVND (reference sequence). The DNA of the CDR3 is TGTGCCAGTAGCCCCGGGACTAGCGGTTACAATGAGCAGTTCTTC. Protein: CASSPGTSGYNEQFF.

Only one count was recorded for this clone. This chain links TRBV7-3 with TRBJ2-5, with D possibly being TRBD2 (6 bases). The germline gives CDR1 SGHTA, CDR2 FQGTGA. V was pared by 5 bases and J by 3 bases, with 10 bases between. CDR3 length: 13 residues. CDR3 region: CASSRASEETQYF. The CDR3 nucleotides are TGTGCCAGCAGCCGTGCTAGCGAAGAGACCCAGTACTTC. The whole variable domain, remainder taken from reference TRBV7-3 and TRBJ2-5, is GAGVSQTPSNKVTEKGKYVELRCDPISGHTALYWYRQSLGQGPEFLIYFQGTGAADDSGLPNDRFFAVRPEGSVSTLKIQRTERGDSAVYLCASSRASEETQYFGPGTRLLVL.

The chain couples TRBV9 to TRBJ2-7; no clear D gene. This CDR3 region has 14 residues. V lost 0 bases to trimming and J lost 2 bases, with 9 bases between them. Germline V lookup: CDR1 SGDLS, CDR2 YYNGEE. CDR3 sequence (DNA): TGTGCCAGCAGCGTAGCGGCAGGAACCTACGAGCAGTACTTC. Amino acid sequence: CASSVAAGTYEQYF.

V gene TRBV5-1 combines with J gene TRBJ1-2; the D gene is possibly TRBD1 (6 bases). Germline lookup yields CDR1 SGHRS and CDR2 YFSETQ. The V end was cut by 0 bases, the J end by 7 bases, with 13 bases between. The CDR3 totals 14 residues. The CDR3 loop is CASSLATGKGGYTF. The CDR3 nucleotides read TGCGCCAGCAGCTTGGCCACAGGGAAAGGTGGCTACACCTTC. The whole variable domain, remainder taken from reference TRBV5-1 and TRBJ1-2, is KAGVTQTPRYLIKTRGQQVTLSCSPISGHRSVSWYQQTPGQGLQFLFEYFSETQRNKGNFPGRFSGRQFSNSRSEMNVSTLELGDSALYLCASSLATGKGGYTFGSGTRLTVV.

The V and J genes are TRBV20-1 and TRBJ2-3, with D unclear. The germline V and J ends were trimmed by 3 bases and 2 bases, with 12 bases remaining between them. This CDR3 region has 14 residues. Per the germline V gene, CDR1 is DFQATT and CDR2 is SNEGSKA (reference sequence). Here the CDR3 DNA reads TGCAGTGCTAGTGTTGCGAGCAACACAGATACGCAGTATTTT. It encodes CSASVASNTDTQYF.

This chain connects TRBV7-2 to TRBJ2-3; D remains unclear. Germline CDR1 is SGHTA and CDR2 is FQGNSA. Deletions cut 5 bases from V and 4 bases from J, with 10 bases between. The CDR3 loop spans 13 amino acids. The CDR3: CASSRSGSDTQYF. DNA for the CDR3: TGTGCCAGCAGCCGGTCCGGTTCAGATACGCAGTATTTT.

This sequence joins TRBV30 and TRBJ1-1; a weak D match, TRBD1 (5 bases). Germline V gene lookup returns CDR1 GTSNPN and CDR2 SVGIG (reference sequence). V was shortened by 2 bases and J by 6 bases, with 19 bases between the two germline ends. This CDR3 is 15 amino acids long. The CDR3 protein is CAWSNTGGASAEAFF. CDR3 nucleotide sequence: TGTGCCTGGAGTAACACAGGAGGGGCCAGCGCTGAAGCTTTCTTT.

The chain has TRBV28 and TRBJ2-5, with 8 bases lining up with TRBD2. V shed 1 base, J shed 5 bases, and the junction held 6 bases outside the gene matches. Germline V lookup: CDR1 MDHEN, CDR2 SYDVKM. The CDR3 has 15 residues. The CDR3 reads CASSLSGGGQETQYF. CDR3 DNA: TGTGCCAGCAGTTTATCCGGGGGGGGTCAGGAGACCCAGTACTTC.

This clone has only a few counts. This chain links TRBV10-1 with TRBJ2-7; TRBD2 is a possible D gene (5 bases). CDR1 is WNHNN and CDR2 is SYGVQD in the germline V gene (reference sequence). V was pared by 8 bases and J by 3 bases, with 17 bases between. The CDR3 runs 14 residues. In DNA, the CDR3 is TGCGCCAGCCCTAAAACCAGGAGGAACTACGAGCAGTACTTC. Translated, it gives CASPKTRRNYEQYF.

The chain combines TRBV30 with TRBJ2-1; unclear D gene. V lost 2 bases and J 1 base, leaving 9 bases between the germline ends. Germline CDR1 reads GTSNPN; CDR2 reads SVGIG (reference sequence). This CDR3 contains 14 residues. The CDR3 spells CAWSISSSYNEQFF. CDR3 nucleotide sequence: TGTGCCTGGAGTATCAGTTCATCCTACAATGAGCAGTTCTTC.

In this sample, this clone turned up a few times. The rearrangement uses TRBV19 and TRBJ1-3; D remains ambiguous. The V end lost 5 bases, the J end lost 14 bases, and 16 bases lay between the germline ends. The V gene's germline CDR1 is LNHDA and CDR2 SQIVND (reference sequence). CDR3 length equals 12 residues. CDR3 region: CASSQTPLGVYF. The CDR3, as DNA: TGTGCCAGTAGTCAGACACCTTTGGGCGTATATTTT.

This clone came up a few times. The chain combines TRBV5-1 with TRBJ1-1, with D possibly being TRBD1 (5 bases). The V gene's germline CDR1 is SGHRS and CDR2 YFSETQ. V was trimmed by 4 bases and J by 3 bases, leaving 13 bases between them. This CDR3 spans 14 amino acids. This chain's CDR3 is CASSRGFLDTEAFF. DNA of the CDR3: TGCGCCAGCAGCCGGGGGTTTTTGGACACTGAAGCTTTCTTT.

The chain couples TRBV15 to TRBJ2-7, with 12 bases aligning to TRBD1. Per the germline V gene, CDR1 is LNHNV and CDR2 is YYDKDF (reference sequence). CDR3 length: 16 amino acids. V was pared by 6 bases and J by 5 bases, with 11 bases of the junction left unmatched. In DNA, the CDR3 is TGTGCCACCAGTGGGCCCCCGGGACAGGGGGCACACGAGCAGTACTTC. Encoded protein: CATSGPPGQGAHEQYF.

The chain recombines TRBV11-2 with TRBJ1-1, with 9 bases lining up with TRBD1. CDR3 length equals 16 residues. The V and J ends lost 1 base and 3 bases, in that order; junction bases with no gene match: 6. The germline gives CDR1 SGHAT, CDR2 FQNNGV. The CDR3 DNA reads TGTGCCAGCAGCTTAGGCCGGGACAGGGTCGACACTGAAGCTTTCTTT. It yields the protein CASSLGRDRVDTEAFF.

The V gene is TRBV19, the J gene TRBJ2-7; D may be TRBD1 (6 bases). Germline CDR1 and CDR2: LNHDA and SQIVND (reference sequence). This CDR3 comprises 15 residues. V was pared by 3 bases and J by 6 bases, with 18 bases between. CDR3: CASSMQTGSSGEQYF. CDR3 sequence (DNA): TGTGCCAGTAGTATGCAAACAGGGTCAAGTGGCGAGCAGTACTTC.

This clone was seen at least ten times. The rearrangement links TRBV5-6 to TRBJ1-1, with 8 bases fitting TRBD1. Germline loops: CDR1 SGHDT, CDR2 YYEEEE. The CDR3 has 16 amino acids. Losses at the gene ends were 0 bases for V and 0 bases for J; bases not matched to a gene: 4. The CDR3 bases are TGTGCCAGCAGCTTGGCCTGGACAGGGATGAACACTGAAGCTTTCTTT. It yields the protein CASSLAWTGMNTEAFF.

The chain is built from TRBV4-3 and TRBJ2-1; 9 nucleotides match TRBD1. With 0 bases clipped from V and 8 bases from J, the junction kept 8 bases outside the gene matches. CDR1 is LGHNA, CDR2 YSLEER, per germline. The CDR3 consists of 16 residues. CDR3 in amino acids: CASSQDYGTGFDEQFF. CDR3 DNA sequence: TGCGCCAGCAGCCAAGATTACGGGACAGGGTTCGATGAGCAGTTCTTC.

The chain is built from TRBV19 and TRBJ2-3; tentative D call: TRBD1 (5 bases). The CDR3 is made up of 14 amino acids. Germline V CDR1 and CDR2: LNHDA, SQIVND (reference sequence). V lost 4 bases and J 2 bases, leaving 10 bases between the germline ends. This CDR3 is CASSRQTVTDTQYF. The CDR3 DNA follows: TGTGCCAGTAGTAGACAGACAGTCACAGATACGCAGTATTTT.